This entry lists 10 T cell receptor delta chains sequenced from one sample in a study of gamma-delta T cells after stem cell transplantation. TCRdb re-called the RT-PCR reads using CATT. The table has more than 1,400 delta-chain clones, over 40% seen once; the top ten hold about 44%. The specimen was gamma-delta T cells. The source is a human donor. It is not recorded whose cells these are; they may come from a transplant donor.

This clone is termed medium-sized. The genes are TRDV1 and TRDJ1; 12 bases align to TRDD3. Unmatched junction bases numbered 52, after V lost 2 bases and J lost 0 bases. The CDR3 covers 33 residues. Germline CDR1 reads TSWWSYY; CDR2 reads QGS. The CDR3 spells CALGEFSSFADPTIGFLHRRLGDTSSYTDKLIF. The CDR3 nucleotides are TGTGCTCTTGGGGAATTTTCGTCGTTCGCCGATCCGACAATAGGCTTCCTACACAGACGACTGGGGGATACATCTTCGTACACCGATAAACTCATCTTT.

Remarks on this clone: It is likely a read error: a sequence one base away is far more abundant. The J gene is TRDJ1, the V gene TRDV2, with 9 bases aligning to TRDD3. This CDR3 comprises 19 residues. The V segment lost 6 bases and the J segment 0 bases; nucleotides outside the gene matches: 19. Germline-derived CDR1 and CDR2 are GEAIGNYY and EKD. The CDR3 loop is CACNSIQSWLGDDTDKLIF. CDR3 DNA: TGTGCCTGTAACTCTATACAATCCTGGCTGGGGGATGACACCGATAAACTCATCTTT.

By share, this clone ranks as medium-sized. The chain joins TRDV1 to TRDJ1, with a possible D match to TRDD3 (10 bases). V dropped 2 bases and J dropped 7 bases, with 38 bases sitting between them. This CDR3 is built from 22 residues. Germline lookup yields CDR1 TSWWSYY and CDR2 QGS. The CDR3 sequence: CALGEEGPSYVPTGGIRCKLIF. The CDR3 DNA reads TGTGCTCTTGGGGAAGAAGGGCCTTCCTACGTACCAACGGGGGGGATACGCTGTAAACTCATCTTT.

This clone was seen a few times. A read error is possible here, since a much larger clone lies one base away. The sample contains more than one DNA sequence encoding this CDR3. The chain uses TRDV1 and TRDJ1, with 11 bases lining up with TRDD3. The CDR3 consists of 22 residues. Germline-derived CDR1 and CDR2 are TSWWSYY and QGS. The CDR3 loop reads CALGEGLPYWGIEKSRPDKLIF. CDR3 DNA sequence: TGCGCTCTTGGGGAAGGCCTTCCGTACTGGGGGATAGAAAAGAGTCGTCCCGATAAACTCATCTTT.

By sample share, this clone is large. At the DNA level, this CDR3 is encoded by other sequences in the same sample as well. The chain recombines TRDV2 with TRDJ1, with TRDD3 as a possible D gene (6 bases). Trimming pared 3 bases from V and 0 bases from J, leaving 19 bases between. The CDR3 totals 17 residues. Germline CDR1 GEAIGNYY, CDR2 EKD. The CDR3 protein is CACDSVVGAQYTDKLIF. The CDR3 bases are TGTGCCTGTGACTCGGTCGTGGGGGCCCAGTACACCGATAAACTCATCTTT.

Notes on this clone: It is likely a read error: a sequence one base away is far more abundant. Other nucleotide sequences in the sample specify the same CDR3. The chain joins TRDV1 to TRDJ1; 8 bases are shared with TRDD3. V dropped 0 bases and J dropped 0; count of bases not matched to a gene: 45. Germline lookup yields CDR1 TSWWSYY and CDR2 QGS. This CDR3 is 30 amino acids long. CDR3 bases: TGTGCTCTTGGGGAACTAGGTCCGCTCTTAGGGCCTTCCCGTGTTAAGTCGCGCATCTGGGGGACCCCTTACACCGATAAACTCATCTTT. Translation: CALGELGPLLGPSRVKSRIWGTPYTDKLIF.

To note about this clone: A far larger clone is one base from this, pointing to a likely read error. The sample has other DNA sequences that encode this CDR3 too. This chain connects TRDV2 to TRDJ1, with D tentatively TRDD3 (6 bases). The germline V gene has CDR1 GEAIGNYY and CDR2 EKD. Between the trimmed V and J ends, which lost 3 bases and 0 bases, there was a span of 19 bases. This CDR3 spans 17 amino acids. The CDR3 sequence is CACDSVVGAQYTDKLIF. In DNA form, the CDR3 reads TGTGCCTGTGACTCGGTCGTGGGGGCCCAATACACCGATAAACTCATCTTT.

A single count supports this clone. A much larger clone lies one base from this, so it may be a read error. Other DNA sequences from this sample encode an identical CDR3 as well. The rearrangement joins TRDV2 to TRDJ1; D may be TRDD3 (6 bases). Germline CDR1 reads GEAIGNYY; CDR2 reads EKD. The CDR3 loop spans 15 amino acids. The CDR3 DNA reads TGCGCCTGTGACACCCAGACTGGGTTCAGGGATAAACTCATCTTC. Protein sequence: CACDTQTGFRDKLIF.

This clone is labeled as medium-sized. The chain is built from TRDV1 and TRDJ1; possible D gene TRDD2, 6 bases. CDR1 and CDR2 from the germline V gene are TSWWSYY and QGS. The CDR3 has 18 residues. The germline V and J ends were trimmed by 5 bases and 8 bases, with 30 bases remaining between them. CDR3 sequence: CALGFYFLPSGVDVKLIF. DNA of the CDR3: TGTGCTCTTGGGTTTTACTTCCTCCCCTCGGGAGTGGATGTCAAACTCATCTTT.

Remarks on this clone: TCRdb's listed protein matches a much larger clone and diverges from this DNA's translation at residue 4, likely through a read error; the protein shown comes from the DNA. This sequence joins TRDV1 and TRDJ2; D ambiguous. The V gene's germline CDR1 is TSWWSYY and CDR2 QGS. This CDR3 is 17 amino acids long. CDR3 in amino acids: CALRELNEIALTAQLFF. The CDR3 DNA reads TGTGCTCTTAGGGAACTAAACGAGATAGCTTTGACAGCACAACTCTTCTTT.